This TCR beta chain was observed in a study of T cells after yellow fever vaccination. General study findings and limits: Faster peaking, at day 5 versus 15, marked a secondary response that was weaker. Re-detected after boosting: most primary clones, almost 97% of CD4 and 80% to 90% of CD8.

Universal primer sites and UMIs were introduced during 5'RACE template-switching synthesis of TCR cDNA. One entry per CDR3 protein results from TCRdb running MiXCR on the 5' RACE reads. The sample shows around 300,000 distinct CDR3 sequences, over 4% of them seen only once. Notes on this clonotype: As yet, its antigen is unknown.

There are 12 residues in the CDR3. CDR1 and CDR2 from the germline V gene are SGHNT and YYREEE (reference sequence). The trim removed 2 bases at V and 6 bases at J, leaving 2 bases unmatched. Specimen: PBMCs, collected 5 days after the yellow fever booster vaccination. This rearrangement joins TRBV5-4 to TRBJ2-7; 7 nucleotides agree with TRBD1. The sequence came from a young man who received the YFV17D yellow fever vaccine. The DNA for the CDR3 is TGTGCCAGCAGCTTAGGGGGCGGCGAGCAGTACTTC. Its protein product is CASSLGGGEQYF.